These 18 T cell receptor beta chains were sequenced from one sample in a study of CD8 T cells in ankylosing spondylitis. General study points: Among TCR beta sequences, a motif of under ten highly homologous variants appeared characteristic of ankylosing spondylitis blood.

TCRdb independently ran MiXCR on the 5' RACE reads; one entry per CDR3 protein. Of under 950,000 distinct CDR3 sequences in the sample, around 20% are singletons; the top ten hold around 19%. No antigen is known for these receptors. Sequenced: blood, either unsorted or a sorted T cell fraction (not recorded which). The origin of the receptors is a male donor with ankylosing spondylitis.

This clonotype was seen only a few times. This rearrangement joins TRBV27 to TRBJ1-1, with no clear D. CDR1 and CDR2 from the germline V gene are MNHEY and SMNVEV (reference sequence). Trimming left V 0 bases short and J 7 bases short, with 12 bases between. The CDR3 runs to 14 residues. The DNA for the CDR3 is TGTGCCAGCAGTTTATCTTCCCCCCGCAATGAAGCTTTCTTT. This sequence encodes CASSLSSPRNEAFF.

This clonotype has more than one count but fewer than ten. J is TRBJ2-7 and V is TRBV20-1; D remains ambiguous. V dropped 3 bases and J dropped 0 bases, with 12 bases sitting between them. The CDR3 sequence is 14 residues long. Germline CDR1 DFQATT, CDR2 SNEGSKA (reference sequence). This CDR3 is CSASSPLSSYEQYF. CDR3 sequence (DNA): TGCAGTGCTAGCTCGCCGCTAAGCTCCTACGAGCAGTACTTC.

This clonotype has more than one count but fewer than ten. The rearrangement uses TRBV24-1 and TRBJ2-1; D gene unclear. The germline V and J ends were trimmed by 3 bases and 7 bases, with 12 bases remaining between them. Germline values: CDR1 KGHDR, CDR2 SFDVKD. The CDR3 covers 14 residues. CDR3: CATSDPGRRNEQFF. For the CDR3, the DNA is TGTGCCACCAGTGATCCTGGACGACGTAATGAGCAGTTCTTC.

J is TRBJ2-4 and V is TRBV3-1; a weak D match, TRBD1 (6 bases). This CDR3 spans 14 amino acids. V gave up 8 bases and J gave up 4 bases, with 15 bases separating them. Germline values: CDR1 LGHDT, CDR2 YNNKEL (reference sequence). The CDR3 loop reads CASGRGTHKNIQYF. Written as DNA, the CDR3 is TGTGCCAGCGGCCGAGGGACACATAAAAACATTCAGTACTTC.

Written as DNA, the CDR3 is TGTGCCAGCAGCTTAGATGTGGACCCCGGGGAAAAACTGTTTTTT. Its protein is CASSLDVDPGEKLFF. The chain uses TRBV11-3 and TRBJ1-4; D call uncertain. Germline V gene lookup returns CDR1 SGHNT and CDR2 YENEEA. V lost 0 bases and J lost 8, with 13 bases in between. This CDR3 is 15 amino acids long.

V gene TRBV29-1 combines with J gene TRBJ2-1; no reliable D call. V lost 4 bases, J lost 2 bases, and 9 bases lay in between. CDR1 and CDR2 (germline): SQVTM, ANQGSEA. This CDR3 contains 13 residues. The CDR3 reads CSVGATTYNEQFF. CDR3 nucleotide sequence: TGCAGCGTTGGAGCGACCACCTACAATGAGCAGTTCTTC.

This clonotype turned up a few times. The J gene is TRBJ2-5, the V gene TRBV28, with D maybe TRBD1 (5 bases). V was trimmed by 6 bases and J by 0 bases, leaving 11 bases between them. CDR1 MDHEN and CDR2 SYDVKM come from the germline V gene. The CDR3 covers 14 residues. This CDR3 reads CASRRTRYQETQYF. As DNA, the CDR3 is TGTGCCAGCAGACGGACACGGTACCAAGAGACCCAGTACTTC.

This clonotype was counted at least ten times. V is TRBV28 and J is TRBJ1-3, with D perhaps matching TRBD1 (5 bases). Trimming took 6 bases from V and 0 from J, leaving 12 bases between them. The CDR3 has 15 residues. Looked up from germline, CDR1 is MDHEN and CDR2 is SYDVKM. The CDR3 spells CASRSGGSSGNTIYF. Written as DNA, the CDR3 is TGTGCCAGCAGATCCGGGGGTTCCTCTGGAAACACCATATATTTT.

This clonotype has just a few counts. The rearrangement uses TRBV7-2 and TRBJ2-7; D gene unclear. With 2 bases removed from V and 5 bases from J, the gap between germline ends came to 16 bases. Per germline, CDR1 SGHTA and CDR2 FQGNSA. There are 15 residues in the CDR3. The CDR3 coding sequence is TGTGCCAGCAGCTTATGGGCCCTTTCCTCGGACGAGCAGTACTTC. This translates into CASSLWALSSDEQYF.

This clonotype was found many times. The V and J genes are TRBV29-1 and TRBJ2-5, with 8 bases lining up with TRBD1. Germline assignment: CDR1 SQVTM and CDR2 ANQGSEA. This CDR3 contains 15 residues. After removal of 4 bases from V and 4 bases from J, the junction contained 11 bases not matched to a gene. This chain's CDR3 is CSVAGQGTLGETQYF. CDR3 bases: TGCAGCGTTGCCGGACAGGGAACGTTAGGAGAGACCCAGTACTTC.

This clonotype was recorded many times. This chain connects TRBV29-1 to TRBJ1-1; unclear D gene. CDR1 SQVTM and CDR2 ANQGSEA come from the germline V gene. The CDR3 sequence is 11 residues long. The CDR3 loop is CSALGNTEAFF. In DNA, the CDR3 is TGCAGTGCTTTAGGAAACACTGAAGCTTTCTTT.

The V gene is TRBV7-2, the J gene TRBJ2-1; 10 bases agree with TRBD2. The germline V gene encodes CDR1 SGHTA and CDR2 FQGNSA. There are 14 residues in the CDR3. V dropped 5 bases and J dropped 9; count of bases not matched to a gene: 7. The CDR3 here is CASSRSGRYSEQFF. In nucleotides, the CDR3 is TGTGCCAGCAGCCGTAGCGGGAGGTATTCTGAGCAGTTCTTC. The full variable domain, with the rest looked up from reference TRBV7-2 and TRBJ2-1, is GAGVSQSPSNKVTEKGKDVELRCDPISGHTALYWYRQSLGQGLEFLIYFQGNSAPDKSGLPSDRFSAERTGGSVSTLTIQRTQQEDSAVYLCASSRSGRYSEQFFGPGTRLTVL.

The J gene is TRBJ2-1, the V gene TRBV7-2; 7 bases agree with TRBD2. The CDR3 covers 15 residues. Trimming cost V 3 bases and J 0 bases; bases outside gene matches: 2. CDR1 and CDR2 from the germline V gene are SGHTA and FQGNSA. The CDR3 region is CASSFQRGSYNEQFF. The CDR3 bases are TGTGCCAGCAGCTTCCAGCGGGGCTCCTACAATGAGCAGTTCTTC. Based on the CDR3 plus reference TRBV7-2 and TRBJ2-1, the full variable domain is GAGVSQSPSNKVTEKGKDVELRCDPISGHTALYWYRQSLGQGLEFLIYFQGNSAPDKSGLPSDRFSAERTGGSVSTLTIQRTQQEDSAVYLCASSFQRGSYNEQFFGPGTRLTVL.

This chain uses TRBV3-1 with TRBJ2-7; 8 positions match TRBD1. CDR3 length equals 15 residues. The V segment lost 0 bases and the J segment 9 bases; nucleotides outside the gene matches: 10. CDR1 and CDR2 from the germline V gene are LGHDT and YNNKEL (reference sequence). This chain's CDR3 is CASSQEGTGLWGQYF. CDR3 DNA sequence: TGTGCCAGCAGCCAAGAGGGGACAGGATTATGGGGGCAGTACTTC.

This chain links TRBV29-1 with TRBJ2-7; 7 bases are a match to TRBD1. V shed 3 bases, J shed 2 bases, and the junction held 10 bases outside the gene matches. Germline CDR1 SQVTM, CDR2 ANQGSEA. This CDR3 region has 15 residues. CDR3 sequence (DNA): TGCAGCGTTGATGATAGGGCAGGGGGTACCTACGAGCAGTACTTC. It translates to CSVDDRAGGTYEQYF.

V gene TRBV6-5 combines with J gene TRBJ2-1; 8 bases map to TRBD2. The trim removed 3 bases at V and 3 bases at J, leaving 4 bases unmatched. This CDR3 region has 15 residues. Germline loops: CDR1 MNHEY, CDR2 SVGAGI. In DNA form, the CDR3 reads TGTGCCAGCAGTTATCGAGCGGGGGACTACAATGAGCAGTTCTTC. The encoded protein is CASSYRAGDYNEQFF.

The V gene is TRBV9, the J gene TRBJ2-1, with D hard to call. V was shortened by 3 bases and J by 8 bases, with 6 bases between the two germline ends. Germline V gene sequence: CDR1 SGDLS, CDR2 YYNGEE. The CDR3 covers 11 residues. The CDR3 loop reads CASSATDEQFF. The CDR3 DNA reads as TGTGCCAGCAGCGCGACGGATGAGCAGTTCTTC.

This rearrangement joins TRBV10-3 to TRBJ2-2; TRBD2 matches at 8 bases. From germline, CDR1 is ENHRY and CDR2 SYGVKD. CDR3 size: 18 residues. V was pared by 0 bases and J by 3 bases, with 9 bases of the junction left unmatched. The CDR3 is CAISESAASGWDTGELFF. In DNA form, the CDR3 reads TGTGCCATCAGTGAGTCGGCGGCTAGCGGGTGGGACACCGGGGAGCTGTTTTTT.